This T cell receptor (beta chain) was sequenced in a study of tumor-infiltrating lymphocytes in primary liver carcinoma. Germline DNA was extracted too, while blood RNA derived from unsorted whole blood. The CDR3 covers 12 residues. V was shortened by 2 bases and J by 5 bases, with 7 bases between the two germline ends. Per the germline V gene, CDR1 is MNHEY and CDR2 is SVGEGT. This clonotype has ten or more counts. Reverse transcription of about 500 ng total RNA with a constant-region primer produced TCR beta cDNA. Each TCR beta library was derived from three nested multiplex PCR rounds that employed slightly modified ARM-PCR. Both of the initial two PCR rounds ran for about 11 cycles and employed TRBV1-TRBV30 forward primers alongside a C-beta reverse primer. TCRdb redid the calling of the multiplex PCR reads with MiXCR, one entry per CDR3 protein. The sample has 320,000 or so distinct CDR3 sequences, 55% to 65% seen once.

The V call is TRBV6-2 or TRBV6-3, the J call TRBJ2-7; D uncertain. Sequenced sample: peripheral blood. The TCR comes from a man in his forties or fifties with primary liver carcinoma and hepatitis B virus infection. The CDR3 sequence is CASSYGPNEQYF. The CDR3 DNA sequence: TGTGCCAGCAGTTACGGGCCTAACGAGCAGTACTTC.